This passage covers 9 T cell receptor beta chains from one sample sequenced in a study of blood T cell repertoires in COVID-19. Clones were sequenced by immunoSEQ multiplex PCR, and TCRdb holds only the in-frame ones, with some missing. This sample has roughly 400,000 clones, with around nine tenths found just once. Material: PBMCs or T cells enriched from blood (not recorded which). The source is a woman between 18 and 29 years old who had been exposed to COVID-19.

As concerns this clone: The sample has other DNA sequences that encode this CDR3 too. CDR3 sequence reads: CASSWGQGKVEQYF. CDR3 coding DNA: TGTGCCAGCAGTTGGGGACAGGGGAAGGTCGAGCAGTACTTC. J is TRBJ2-7 and V is TRBV28, with 10 bases matching TRBD1. Germline loops: CDR1 MDHEN, CDR2 SYDVKM. With V trimmed by 4 bases and J by 6 bases, 6 bases remained unmatched. The CDR3 is 14 residues long. Variable domain in full (rest from reference TRBV28 and TRBJ2-7): DVKVTQSSRYLVKRTGEKVFLECVQDMDHENMFWYRQDPGLGLRLIYFSYDVKMKEKGDIPEGYSVSREKKERFSLILESASTNQTSMYLCASSWGQGKVEQYFGPGTRLTVT.

The chain links TRBV14 to TRBJ2-2; 7 positions agree with TRBD2. The CDR3 extends over 15 amino acids. After removal of 3 bases from V and 7 bases from J, the junction contained 8 bases not matched to a gene. Germline lookup yields CDR1 SGHDN and CDR2 FVKESK. The CDR3 DNA reads as TGTGCCAGCAGCCACGGCGGGAGCAAGGTCGGGGAGCTGTTTTTT. Translation gives CASSHGGSKVGELFF.

A few counts support this clone. The chain carries TRBV19 and TRBJ2-5, with TRBD2 matching 10 bases. V shed 6 bases and J 1 base; nucleotides not matched to a gene: 5. CDR1 and CDR2 (germline): LNHDA, SQIVND (reference sequence). The CDR3 consists of 15 residues. The CDR3: CASRATSGRQETQYF. CDR3 coding DNA: TGTGCCAGTAGGGCGACTAGCGGGCGCCAAGAGACCCAGTACTTC.

The V and J genes are TRBV11-2 and TRBJ2-3; 14 bases align to TRBD2. The V segment lost 3 bases and the J segment 3 bases; nucleotides outside the gene matches: 8. Germline values: CDR1 SGHAT, CDR2 FQNNGV. This CDR3 has 18 amino acids. CDR3 sequence: CASSFQGLAGGGTDTQYF. In DNA, the CDR3 is TGTGCCAGCAGCTTTCAAGGACTAGCGGGGGGCGGGACAGATACGCAGTATTTT.

This chain links TRBV19 with TRBJ1-5; D call uncertain. Germline V gene lookup returns CDR1 LNHDA and CDR2 SQIVND (reference sequence). The CDR3 has 17 residues. The V gene lost 2 bases and the J gene lost 4 bases, with 18 bases spanning the gap. CDR3: CASSILSSPRMNQPQHF. The CDR3 DNA reads TGTGCCAGTAGTATATTAAGTAGCCCGAGGATGAATCAGCCCCAGCATTTT.

The chain employs TRBV29-1 and TRBJ2-1; D call uncertain. Germline values: CDR1 SQVTM, CDR2 ANQGSEA. This CDR3 comprises 13 residues. V lost 5 bases to trimming and J lost 0 bases, with 8 bases between them. The CDR3 sequence: CSVRWSSYNEQFF. CDR3 bases: TGCAGCGTTCGTTGGAGCTCCTACAATGAGCAGTTCTTC.

The chain uses TRBV6-4 and TRBJ2-7; 8 nucleotides match TRBD2. V was pared by 2 bases and J by 5 bases, with 8 bases of the junction left unmatched. The CDR3 runs 15 residues. CDR1 is MRHNA and CDR2 is SNTAGT in the germline V gene. The CDR3 DNA reads as TGTGCCAGCAGTGACGGAGCGGGGGTATCCCACGAGCAGTACTTC. Residues: CASSDGAGVSHEQYF.

The chain has TRBV25-1 and TRBJ2-1; 9 bases align to TRBD1. CDR3 length: 16 amino acids. Germline CDR1 is MGHDK and CDR2 is SYGVNS. The junction had 10 bases not matched to a gene; V was cut back by 5 bases and J by 5 bases. In DNA, the CDR3 is TGTGCCAGCAGTCTACAAGGGACAGGGTATAACAATGAGCAGTTCTTC. This encodes CASSLQGTGYNNEQFF. Supplemented by reference TRBV25-1 and TRBJ2-1, the full variable domain reads EADIYQTPRYLVIGTGKKITLECSQTMGHDKMYWYQQDPGMELHLIHYSYGVNSTEKGDLSSESTVSRIRTEHFPLTLESARPSHTSQYLCASSLQGTGYNNEQFFGPGTRLTVL.

The rearrangement uses TRBV28 and TRBJ1-5; D perhaps matches TRBD1 (6 bases). The CDR3 length is 17 residues. Germline-derived CDR1 and CDR2 are MDHEN and SYDVKM. The ends were cut back, 7 bases at V and 1 base at J, with 20 bases in the middle. Written as DNA, the CDR3 is TGTGCCAGCAAAACGTATGAGGGGGTCGGCAGCAATCAGCCCCAGCATTTT. Translating gives CASKTYEGVGSNQPQHF.